The 3 T cell receptor beta chains below come from one sample, sequenced in a study of blood T cell repertoires in COVID-19. Here immunoSEQ multiplex PCR was the method, and the copy in TCRdb shows in-frame clones only, minus some. The repertoire holds under 200,000 clones, with about 83% as singletons. Sequences were obtained from peripheral blood. These receptors originate from a woman of 80 years or more with acute or convalescent COVID-19.

The V and J genes are TRBV27 and TRBJ1-6; no firm D call. The CDR3 is 16 amino acids. CDR1 is MNHEY, CDR2 SMNVEV, per germline (reference sequence). V shed 6 bases and J shed 0 bases, with 12 bases lying between them. CDR3 protein: CASRLLESSYNSPLHF. The CDR3 DNA reads as TGTGCCAGCAGACTTCTAGAAAGCTCCTATAATTCACCCCTCCACTTT.

This clone has only a few counts. This chain connects TRBV7-2 to TRBJ2-1; tentatively, D is TRBD2 (5 bases). V gave up 1 base and J gave up 12 bases, with 13 bases separating them. Germline values: CDR1 SGHTA, CDR2 FQGNSA. This CDR3 comprises 13 residues. The CDR3 DNA sequence: TGTGCCAGCAGCTTAGGAAGGGATAGCGTGCAGTTCTTC. This sequence encodes CASSLGRDSVQFF.

The sample holds a few counts of this clone. This chain connects TRBV3-1 (or the pseudogene TRBV3-2) to TRBJ1-2, with D perhaps TRBD1 (5 bases). V shed 1 base and J shed 3 bases, with 12 bases lying between them. The CDR3 runs to 15 residues. Germline CDR1 is LGHDT and CDR2 is YNNKEL (reference sequence). CDR3 DNA sequence: TGTGCCAGCAGCCAAGGGGTCAGGGTAGACTATGGCTACACCTTC. Its translation: CASSQGVRVDYGYTF.